The TCR beta chain described here comes from a study of blood T cell repertoires in COVID-19. How the authors handled the data: How many nucleated cells were present was estimated from reference gene primer amplification. Clones were sequenced by immunoSEQ multiplex PCR, and TCRdb holds only the in-frame ones, with some missing. D and trimming were read from the DNA, whereas the V and J calls and clone size are those reported in that table. The table lists some 96,000 clones, approximately 82% of them singletons. The CDR3 length is 13 residues. Trimming took 5 bases from V and 9 from J; bases not matched to a gene: 7. From germline, CDR1 is SGHTA and CDR2 FQGTGA.

The chain has TRBV7-3 and TRBJ2-1; 7 bases map to TRBD1. The sequencing input was peripheral blood. This receptor was identified in a human donor in a cohort sampled during active COVID-19. This chain's CDR3 is CASSTLTGLEQFF. CDR3 sequence (DNA): TGTGCCAGCAGCACCCTGACAGGGCTTGAGCAGTTCTTC.